The TCR beta chain described here comes from a study of shared clonotypes between healthy human individuals (dated by TCRdb to 2018 to 2021). With respect to the entire study: The cohort included three men and a couple of women between 18 and 49 years of age. For each donor, CD4 naive and CD4 memory were each given three plates, CD8 naive was given two plates, and CD8 memory was given one plate. Blood TCR repertoires of roughly five healthy adults were deeply sequenced to estimate repertoire size and the extent of clonotype sharing between individuals. Libraries were prepared and TCR repertoires were sequenced by different laboratories using diverse techniques, in order to increase sequencing depth and limit assay-specific biases. Leukapheresis yielded between about 0.9 and 9 billion PBMCs per donor.

The paper as a whole reports these results and caveats: Rarefaction of sorted-subset datasets indicated incomplete sequencing despite the large sequencing depth. Sampling was restricted to blood, and TCR repertoires in tissue are likely to differ from TCR repertoires in blood. Clonotypes shared by all four sorted-subset donors showed higher generation probabilities than non-shared clonotypes. Larger estimated clonotype richness was generally found for naive subsets than for memory subsets. The genetic and exposure-history diversity represented was limited by the small number of donors. Pairwise subsampling led to the expectation that sequencing depth would affect the degree of clonotype sharing among donors. Across four donors, approximately 4.9% of naive CD4, roughly 3.3% of naive CD8, around 2.5% of memory CD4, and 0.3% to 0.45% of memory CD8 clonotypes were shared.

TCR CDR3 regions were amplified from genomic DNA by multiplex PCR using the deep immunoSEQ assay. Extracted genomic DNA from each cell subset was spread evenly across all wells of several immunoSEQ 96-well plates, with each plate serving as a replicate. For sorted subsets, each replicate PCR was loaded with about 0.2 ug genomic DNA, equivalent to 30,000 or so T cell genomes. Purified libraries were quantified with a Qubit 3.0 fluorometer, sized on a Bioanalyzer 2100, and re-quantified with the KAPA Library Quantification kit. Each immunoSEQ 96-well plate was sequenced on its own single-read 150-cycle Illumina NextSeq 550 flow cell. Per the authors' processing: Because only junctional sequences without quality scores were contained in the immunoSEQ output, filtering matching that applied to full-length reads could not be performed. To assign V/J genes and CDR3, sequences were annotated against IMGT germline references using PyIR, a Python wrapper for IgBLAST v1.9. Any read was removed if the V/J assignment was weak (E-value above 1e-6), the CDR3 was missing, or the read contained stop codons, out-of-frame junctions, or ambiguous translated residues. V3J clonotypes were defined by identical inferred V gene, J gene, and CDR3 amino acid sequence. Percentage overlap between repertoires was computed as shared unique clonotypes divided by the size of the smaller repertoire. Richness of each repertoire was evaluated using RTK rarefaction, the Chao1 estimator, and Recon v2.1 estimates of unobserved clonotypes. OLGA was used to compute generation probabilities for all TCRbeta clonotypes that the gDNA method yielded from a handful of donors. Imported from immuneACCESS, the table was reduced by TCRdb to in-frame sequences with V and J called. These copies leave out some clones; in studies compared against another copy, an unresolved V gene accounts for under half, and the cause of the remainder is not known. The DNA gave D and trimming, while V, J and clone size come from that table. For this sample there are around 1.5 million clones; 95% to 99% appear just once. The ten top clones hold about 0.42% of the sample.

Inclusive of the bounding cysteine and phenylalanine, the CDR3 is 12 residues long. The sequence is cut down to CDR3 DNA, 36 bases in frame from base 1. The germline V gene encodes CDR1 SQVTM and CDR2 ANQGSEA. V loses 2 bases of germline sequence and J loses 5 bases, and the interval between the two ends is 9 bases. Comment on this clone: It lacks a known antigen. Base qualities are not at hand, and no much larger clone is one base apart.

The donors were healthy, HIV-negative adults who had no recently reported acute infections or vaccinations. Every donor was a Caucasian adult residing in Nashville, Tennessee, USA. CD4+ T cells were enriched through magnetic negative selection, after which naive cells were positively selected on CD45RA and the remaining negative fraction served as the memory subset. Blood was obtained by leukapheresis, after which PBMCs were separated by Ficoll-Histopaque density gradient centrifugation and cryopreserved in liquid nitrogen vapor phase. Analytical flow cytometry was used to check the purity and quantity of every magnetically sorted T cell population. Genomic DNA was isolated from every sorted fraction and measured by UV absorbance on a Nanodrop 2000c.

This TCR was sampled from a man younger than 45 in good health. The sequence links TRBV29-1 to TRBJ1-2, with the D gene call left open. The specimen was naive CD4+ T cells sorted from blood. The cell subset or site tag for this specimen amounts to: CD45RA+ positively selected. The DNA sequence is TGCAGCGTTGAAACCGCCAGGTATGGCTACACCTTC. Its protein is CSVETARYGYTF.